These 28 T cell receptor beta chains were all obtained from the same sample, sequenced in a study of OX40 agonist ivuxolimab in advanced cancers. Measured with immunoSEQ multiplex PCR; TCRdb has only the in-frame clones, and not every one. The sample lists 34,000 or so clones; roughly 76% were seen once. The specimen was CD4+ or CD8+ T cells sorted from blood, collected in a trial of the OX40 agonist ivuxolimab. These receptors were obtained from an adult with an advanced solid tumor such as melanoma, head and neck, liver or kidney cancer.

The count of this clone is one. This chain joins TRBV7-3 and TRBJ2-5; D is unclear. The J call is in doubt because the DNA end fits TRBJ2-7 better. Per the germline V gene, CDR1 is SGHTA and CDR2 is FQGTGA. The CDR3 runs to 15 residues. The CDR3 reads CASSLTAVNSYEQYF. In nucleotides, the CDR3 is TGTGCCAGCAGCTTAACTGCGGTGAACTCCTACGAGCAGTACTTC.

The chain links TRBV27 to TRBJ1-5, with a possible D match to TRBD1 (5 bases). CDR3 length: 17 residues. The germline V gene encodes CDR1 MNHEY and CDR2 SMNVEV (reference sequence). Trimming removed 1 base from V and 8 bases from J, with 21 bases in between. The CDR3 reads CASSLFDPGTLQKPQHF. The CDR3 DNA sequence: TGTGCCAGCAGTTTATTTGATCCAGGGACGCTACAGAAGCCCCAGCATTTT.

The chain links TRBV5-1 to TRBJ1-3; possible D gene TRBD1, 5 bases. The CDR3 spans 13 residues. Germline V gives CDR1 SGHRS, CDR2 YFSETQ. Deletions cut 1 base from V and 8 bases from J, with 10 bases between. CDR3 region: CASSLSGADTIYF. The CDR3 nucleotides read TGCGCCAGCAGCTTGTCTGGGGCAGACACCATATATTTT.

The chain joins TRBV19 to TRBJ1-6; D not resolved. V dropped 4 bases and J dropped 7 bases, with 14 bases sitting between them. Per germline, CDR1 LNHDA and CDR2 SQIVND (reference sequence). CDR3 length: 15 residues. CDR3 bases: TGTGCCAGTAGTACCAAGGTCGGGAAGAATTCACCCCTCCACTTT. Protein product: CASSTKVGKNSPLHF.

This chain uses TRBV30 with TRBJ1-1; D not certain. The germline gives CDR1 GTSNPN, CDR2 SVGIG (reference sequence). The V end lost 0 bases, the J end lost 4 bases, and 12 bases lay between the germline ends. The CDR3 is 14 residues long. CDR3 residues: CAWSVRGWSTEAFF. The CDR3 DNA reads TGTGCCTGGAGTGTACGTGGGTGGAGCACTGAAGCTTTCTTT.

This chain joins TRBV11-2 and TRBJ2-1; D tentatively fits TRBD1 or TRBD2 (6 bases each). CDR1 and CDR2 (germline): SGHAT, FQNNGV. V was pared by 1 base and J by 10 bases, with 8 bases between. The length of the CDR3 is 12 residues. CDR3 in amino acids: CASSLGGAEQFF. As DNA, the CDR3 is TGTGCCAGCAGCTTAGGGGGGGCGGAGCAGTTCTTC.

The rearrangement joins TRBV9 to TRBJ2-2; D call uncertain. The CDR3 is made up of 13 amino acids. Germline CDR1 is SGDLS and CDR2 is YYNGEE. V was cut by 0 bases and J by 3 bases, with 3 bases left in between. The CDR3 loop reads CASSVDDTGELFF. CDR3 DNA: TGTGCCAGCAGCGTAGATGACACCGGGGAGCTGTTTTTT.

This sequence joins TRBV9 and TRBJ2-7, with 8 nucleotides matching TRBD1. The CDR3 loop spans 15 amino acids. V lost 0 bases to trimming and J lost 4 bases; unmatched junction nucleotides: 6. Germline V gene lookup returns CDR1 SGDLS and CDR2 YYNGEE. Here the CDR3 DNA reads TGTGCCAGCAGCGTAGCGGCAGGGGGCAATTACGAGCAGTACTTC. Residues: CASSVAAGGNYEQYF.

This rearrangement joins TRBV5-4 to TRBJ2-1, with TRBD1 matching 8 bases. V dropped 4 bases and J dropped 0; count of bases not matched to a gene: 6. There are 16 residues in the CDR3. From germline, CDR1 is SGHNT and CDR2 YYREEE (reference sequence). CDR3 coding DNA: TGTGCCAGCAGCAGAAACAGGGGGAGCTCCTACAATGAGCAGTTCTTC. It yields the protein CASSRNRGSSYNEQFF. Variable domain in full (rest from reference TRBV5-4 and TRBJ2-1): ETGVTQSPTHLIKTRGQQVTLRCSSQSGHNTVSWYQQALGQGPQFIFQYYREEENGRGNFPPRFSGLQFPNYSSELNVNALELDDSALYLCASSRNRGSSYNEQFFGPGTRLTVL.

The rearrangement links TRBV2 to TRBJ2-4; D is uncertain. V lost 8 bases to trimming and J lost 1 base, with 9 bases between them. Germline CDR1 and CDR2: SNHLY and FYNNEI. The CDR3 covers 13 residues. The DNA of the CDR3 is TGTGCCAGCTTTGGTTTGGCCAAAAACATTCAGTACTTC. As protein: CASFGLAKNIQYF.

This clone was seen only a few times. The chain is built from TRBV13 and TRBJ2-3, with 10 bases that match TRBD1. CDR3 length: 17 residues. Germline V gives CDR1 PRHDT, CDR2 FYEKMQ (reference sequence). Germline trimming cut 5 bases from V and 3 bases from J; bases unmatched to any gene: 11. Here the CDR3 reads CASSQDLWGQGTDTQYF. CDR3 nucleotides: TGTGCCAGCAGCCAAGATCTTTGGGGACAGGGGACAGATACGCAGTATTTT.

The CDR3 here is CASSGRVAGVTHEQFF. The CDR3 DNA reads as TGTGCCAGCAGCGGTAGGGTTGCGGGAGTTACGCATGAGCAGTTCTTC. V is TRBV9 and J is TRBJ2-1; the match to TRBD2 covers 7 bases. Germline V lookup: CDR1 SGDLS, CDR2 YYNGEE. V shed 3 bases, J shed 8 bases, and the junction held 14 bases outside the gene matches. This CDR3 has 16 residues.

The V gene is TRBV23-1, the J gene TRBJ2-6; D not certain. TRBV23-1 belongs to the ORF category, with a function that is uncertain. The ends were cut back, 4 bases at V and 1 base at J, with 5 bases in the middle. The CDR3 is 14 amino acids. DNA of the CDR3: TGCGCCAGCAGTCGATGGTCTGGGGCCAACGTCCTGACTTTC. Amino acid sequence: CASSRWSGANVLTF.

This sequence joins TRBV5-1 and TRBJ2-7; 8 bases align to TRBD2. The germline V gene has CDR1 SGHRS and CDR2 YFSETQ. The CDR3 covers 17 residues. Trimming cost V 4 bases and J 0 bases; bases outside gene matches: 12. CDR3 coding DNA: TGCGCCAGCAGCATATTCGTGAAGCGGGGGAACTCCTACGAGCAGTACTTC. Its protein is CASSIFVKRGNSYEQYF.

The chain recombines TRBV27 with TRBJ1-1; D remains ambiguous. This CDR3 has 14 amino acids. Germline-derived CDR1 and CDR2 are MNHEY and SMNVEV (reference sequence). V lost 5 bases to trimming and J lost 5 bases, with 15 bases between them. The CDR3 sequence: CASSRVGGRTEAFF. In DNA, the CDR3 is TGTGCCAGCAGTCGGGTAGGTGGCCGAACTGAAGCTTTCTTT.

Here the CDR3 DNA reads TGTGCCAGCAGTTCGGCCACCTTCACAGATACGCAGTATTTT. This sequence encodes CASSSATFTDTQYF. The V gene is TRBV27, the J gene TRBJ2-3, with D unresolved. Trimming cost V 4 bases and J 2 bases, with 10 bases left between them. The CDR3 consists of 14 residues. The germline CDR1 and CDR2 sequences are MNHEY and SMNVEV (reference sequence).

This chain connects TRBV7-8 to TRBJ1-2, with D unclear. Deletions cut 1 base from V and 6 bases from J, with 12 bases between. In germline, CDR1 is SGHVS, CDR2 FQNEAQ. The CDR3 covers 14 residues. The CDR3 coding sequence is TGTGCCAGCAGCTTAGGTGACCATAGGGATGGCTACACCTTC. Translating it yields CASSLGDHRDGYTF.

The V and J genes are TRBV5-6 and TRBJ1-2; D possibly corresponds to TRBD1 (5 bases). The CDR3 runs 17 residues. Germline-derived CDR1 and CDR2 are SGHDT and YYEEEE. The V end lost 2 bases, the J end lost 4 bases, and 21 bases lay between the germline ends. The CDR3 nucleotides are TGTGCCAGCAGCTTTTATGGGACTTCCGGGGAGCGCTATGGCTACACCTTC. Residues: CASSFYGTSGERYGYTF.

In its sample, this clone was seen a few times. This same CDR3 is encoded by further DNA sequences in the sample. The chain links TRBV19 to TRBJ1-2, with D tentatively TRBD1 (5 bases). Germline values: CDR1 LNHDA, CDR2 SQIVND (reference sequence). The CDR3 is 15 amino acids. Trimming cost V 7 bases and J 3 bases, with 18 bases left between them. Here the CDR3 DNA reads TGTGCCAGTACCCCCGGGGGTTCGCTCCACTATGGCTACACCTTC. This encodes CASTPGGSLHYGYTF.

CDR3 loop: CASSDRASTDTQYF. The CDR3 DNA is TGTGCCAGCAGCGACAGGGCCTCCACAGATACGCAGTATTTT. V usage is TRBV7-9 and J usage is TRBJ2-3, with 7 bases aligning to TRBD1. The CDR3 runs to 14 residues. The V gene's germline CDR1 is SEHNR and CDR2 FQNEAQ (reference sequence). Trimming at V came to 5 bases and at J to 2 bases, leaving 4 bases not matched to a gene.

V and J are TRBV7-2 and TRBJ1-5, with TRBD1 matching 12 bases. After removal of 5 bases from V and 7 bases from J, the junction contained 6 bases not matched to a gene. Germline V gene sequence: CDR1 SGHTA, CDR2 FQGNSA. There are 15 residues in the CDR3. The CDR3 here is CASSRGTGGGQPQHF. CDR3 bases: TGTGCCAGCAGCCGCGGGACAGGGGGCGGACAGCCCCAGCATTTT.

The V and J genes are TRBV5-1 and TRBJ1-1; TRBD1 matches 8 bases. V lost 5 bases and J lost 5; bases outside the gene matches: 11. CDR3 length equals 15 residues. The germline V gene has CDR1 SGHRS and CDR2 YFSETQ. This chain's CDR3 is CASSGQGGGGTEAFF. CDR3 sequence (DNA): TGCGCCAGCAGTGGACAGGGTGGTGGTGGTACTGAAGCTTTCTTT.

This chain links TRBV30 with TRBJ2-7; tentatively, D is TRBD1 or TRBD2 (5 bases each). This CDR3 contains 11 residues. The V end was cut by 3 bases, the J end by 6 bases, with 9 bases between. Germline loops: CDR1 GTSNPN, CDR2 SVGIG (reference sequence). The CDR3: CAWSQGREQYF. Here the CDR3 DNA reads TGTGCCTGGAGCCAGGGACGCGAGCAGTACTTC.

This clone was counted between two and nine times. This CDR3 is also generated by other DNA sequences in the sample. The chain carries TRBV5-1 and TRBJ1-5, with D perhaps TRBD1 (5 bases). The V end was cut by 2 bases, the J end by 2 bases, with 5 bases between. CDR1 is SGHRS and CDR2 is YFSETQ in the germline V gene. This CDR3 contains 13 residues. The CDR3, as DNA: TGCGCCAGCAGCTTACAGGGCAATCAGCCCCAGCATTTT. Amino acids: CASSLQGNQPQHF.

This clone has just a few counts. The same CDR3 can be traced to other DNA sequences in this sample. The chain links TRBV30 to TRBJ1-2; no clear D gene. The CDR3 totals 11 residues. V lost 2 bases and J lost 8, with 9 bases in between. Germline values: CDR1 GTSNPN, CDR2 SVGIG (reference sequence). The CDR3 here is CAWSRGPGYTF. In DNA, the CDR3 is TGTGCCTGGAGTCGTGGTCCAGGCTACACCTTC.

This sequence joins TRBV15 and TRBJ1-1; 8 bases are shared with TRBD1. The CDR3 covers 17 residues. Germline V lookup: CDR1 LNHNV, CDR2 YYDKDF (reference sequence). Losses at the gene ends were 1 base for V and 3 bases for J; bases not matched to a gene: 10. The CDR3 bases are TGTGCCACCAGCAGAGTCGGGGGACAGGCGGCTTACACTGAAGCTTTCTTT. Translated: CATSRVGGQAAYTEAFF.

This clone was counted a single time. The chain is built from TRBV30 and TRBJ2-1, with 7 bases identical to TRBD1. CDR1 is GTSNPN and CDR2 is SVGIG in the germline V gene (reference sequence). The CDR3 length is 14 residues. After removal of 2 bases from V and 7 bases from J, the junction contained 8 bases not matched to a gene. The CDR3 DNA reads TGTGCCTGGAGTTCCGTTACAGGGGCAAATGAGCAGTTCTTC. This sequence encodes CAWSSVTGANEQFF.

This chain connects TRBV5-5 to TRBJ2-7, with no clear D. The ends were cut back, 0 bases at V and 0 bases at J, with 10 bases in the middle. Germline V gene lookup returns CDR1 SGHKS and CDR2 YYEKEE (reference sequence). CDR3 size: 15 residues. The DNA for the CDR3 is TGTGCCAGCAGCTTGGGGCAGGCCAGCTCCTACGAGCAGTACTTC. Residues: CASSLGQASSYEQYF.